This T cell receptor beta chain was obtained from a study of T-cell reconstitution after alpha-beta-depleted transplantation in children. This clonotype was seen a few times. Its antigen is not identified. CDR1 is SGHKS, CDR2 YYEKEE, per germline (reference sequence). The germline V and J ends were trimmed by 1 base and 5 bases, with 12 bases remaining between them. This CDR3 comprises 14 residues. Unique molecular identifiers were used to barcode this TCRbeta library. TCRdb called the PCR reads again in MiXCR, with one record for every CDR3 protein. The sample records 250,000 to 300,000 distinct CDR3 sequences, almost 8% being singletons. Findings and limits, study-wide: A year post-transplant, T-cell counts and diversity derived mostly from newly produced T cells.

This chain links TRBV5-5 with TRBJ2-5; the D is unclear. This clonotype originated in a female patient aged 2 to 10 who had a stem cell transplant for Fanconi anemia, so the T cells may come from the graft donor. The source was peripheral blood, collected 360 days after TCRalphabeta/CD19-depleted stem cell transplant. CDR3 sequence: CASSLYSRSETQYF. CDR3 DNA: TGTGCCAGCAGCTTGTACAGCAGGTCCGAGACCCAGTACTTC. Combining the CDR3 with reference TRBV5-5 and TRBJ2-5 gives the whole variable domain DAGVTQSPTHLIKTRGQQVTLRCSPISGHKSVSWYQQVLGQGPQFIFQYYEKEERGRGNFPDRFSARQFPNYSSELNVNALLLGDSALYLCASSLYSRSETQYFGPGTRLLVL.